This is a list of T cell receptor beta chains from one sample in a study of blood T cells in healthy people across ages. MiXCR was run by TCRdb on the 5' RACE reads, yielding one entry per CDR3 protein. The sample carries around 800,000 distinct CDR3 sequences, 40% to 65% recorded once. The sample consisted of blood. The origin of the receptors is a man older than 75 in good health. Both conserved end residues are part of each CDR3. The D gene is left open where the match is weak. A row's size may be missing; if present it is once, few, many or a size class.

13	TRBV28	few	TRBJ2-5	.	CASSFGGVETQYF	TGTGCCAGCAGTTTCGGTGGAGTCGAGACCCAGTACTTC
16	TRBV27	.	TRBJ2-5	.	CASSPILDPRSTEQYF	TGTGCCAGCAGTCCAATCTTGGACCCCCGATCGACGGAGCAGTACTTC
18	TRBV6-2/TRBV6-3	.	TRBJ2-2	TRBD2	CASSPGLALRRGTGELFF	TGTGCCAGCAGTCCGGGACTAGCGCTTAGGCGAGGTACCGGGGAGCTGTTTTTT
17	TRBV2	few	TRBJ2-1	TRBD2	CASSEALLAGGYNEQFF	TGTGCCAGCAGTGAAGCGTTGCTAGCGGGAGGATACAATGAGCAGTTCTTC
14	TRBV7-2	few	TRBJ2-7	TRBD1	CASSSGQGAREQYF	TGTGCCAGCAGTTCGGGACAGGGGGCGCGGGAGCAGTACTTC
15	TRBV6-2/TRBV6-3	.	TRBJ2-5	.	CASRSLDIAQETQYF	TGTGCCAGCAGGAGCCTAGACATTGCTCAAGAGACCCAGTACTTC
13	TRBV20-1	few	TRBJ1-1	TRBD1	CSATDRVNTEAFF	TGCAGTGCCACGGACAGGGTGAACACTGAAGCTTTCTTT
15	TRBV9	.	TRBJ2-2	.	CASTTGLANTGELFF	TGTGCCAGCACCACCGGGCTCGCGAACACCGGGGAGCTGTTTTTT
15	TRBV7-2	.	TRBJ2-2	TRBD1	CASIPGQGAVGELFF	TGTGCCAGCATCCCGGGACAGGGGGCTGTGGGGGAGCTGTTTTTT
13	TRBV20-1	.	TRBJ1-5	.	CSASGGGAQPQHF	TGCAGTGCTAGTGGCGGCGGGGCCCAGCCCCAGCATTTT
13	TRBV7-9	once	TRBJ2-1	.	CATAGIGGNEQFF	TGTGCCACCGCCGGGATTGGAGGCAATGAGCAGTTCTTC
17	TRBV10-3	.	TRBJ2-1	TRBD2	CAISEGGTSGRDNEQFF	TGTGCCATCAGTGAGGGAGGGACTAGCGGGAGGGACAATGAGCAGTTCTTC
16	TRBV4-2	few	TRBJ1-4	.	CASSQEGDSSYEKLFF	TGTGCCAGCAGCCAAGAAGGTGACAGCTCCTATGAAAAACTGTTTTTT
13	TRBV25-1	.	TRBJ2-7	.	CASRRAGSYEQYF	TGTGCCAGCAGGCGCGCCGGGAGTTACGAGCAGTACTTC
12	TRBV2	few	TRBJ2-5	.	CASRNRVETQYF	TGTGCCAGCAGGAACAGGGTTGAGACCCAGTACTTC
12	TRBV9	once	TRBJ2-5	.	CASSALGGEQYF	TGTGCCAGCAGCGCATTAGGTGGGGAGCAGTACTTC
17	TRBV5-1	.	TRBJ2-5	TRBD2	CASSPRSLAGVSETQYF	TGCGCCAGCAGCCCTAGATCACTAGCGGGAGTTTCAGAGACCCAGTACTTC
15	TRBV7-2	few	TRBJ2-3	.	CASSLEASGTDTQYF	TGTGCCAGCAGCTTAGAAGCTAGCGGCACAGATACGCAGTATTTT
12	TRBV2	.	TRBJ2-5	.	CASREARQTQYF	TGTGCCAGCAGGGAAGCGCGGCAGACCCAGTACTTC
16	TRBV7-6	.	TRBJ2-1	.	CASSLMWAERLGEQFF	TGTGCCAGCAGCTTAATGTGGGCTGAAAGGCTGGGTGAGCAGTTCTTC
16	TRBV6-5	few	TRBJ2-7	TRBD2	CASSYSSGTSVSEQYF	TGTGCCAGCAGTTACTCGTCCGGGACTAGCGTCTCCGAGCAGTACTTC
16	TRBV9	.	TRBJ2-1	TRBD2	CASSVVGGDIVNEQFF	TGTGCCAGCAGCGTAGTGGGGGGGGATATCGTCAATGAGCAGTTCTTC
12	TRBV2	many	TRBJ2-7	TRBD2	CAMGLAVYEQYF	TGTGCCATGGGACTAGCGGTCTACGAGCAGTACTTC
15	TRBV2	.	TRBJ1-3	TRBD1	CASSVQGARGNTIYF	TGTGCCAGCAGTGTTCAGGGGGCGCGTGGAAACACCATATATTTT
17	TRBV27	many	TRBJ2-6	.	CASSFRPEVSGANVLTF	TGTGCCAGCAGTTTTCGGCCGGAGGTCTCTGGGGCCAACGTCCTGACTTTC
15	TRBV11-2	.	TRBJ2-7	.	CASTLTPGRDYEQYF	TGTGCCAGCACCTTGACTCCCGGGAGAGACTACGAGCAGTACTTC
14	TRBV6-4	.	TRBJ1-2	TRBD1	CASSEGTGGIGYTF	TGTGCCAGCAGTGAGGGGACAGGGGGAATCGGCTACACCTTC
16	TRBV3-1	.	TRBJ2-3	TRBD2	CASSQGTSGDTDTQYF	TGTGCCAGCAGCCAAGGGACTAGCGGAGACACAGATACGCAGTATTTT
17	TRBV6-2/TRBV6-3	.	TRBJ2-1	TRBD2	CASSIDQLAGVISEQFF	TGTGCCAGCAGTATCGATCAGCTAGCGGGAGTAATTAGTGAGCAGTTCTTC
16	TRBV12-3/TRBV12-4	.	TRBJ2-5	TRBD2	CASSSLGGRAGETQYF	TGTGCCAGCAGTTCCCTTGGCGGGAGGGCCGGGGAGACCCAGTACTTC
19	TRBV9	.	TRBJ2-7	TRBD2	CASSAPMAPTSGSSYEQYF	TGTGCCAGCAGCGCCCCGATGGCCCCGACTAGCGGGAGCTCCTACGAGCAGTACTTC
20	TRBV12-3/TRBV12-4	.	TRBJ2-1	TRBD2	CASSPQVGGPHSNSYNEQFF	TGTGCCAGCAGTCCTCAGGTGGGAGGGCCGCATTCGAACTCCTACAATGAGCAGTTCTTC
13	TRBV20-1	few	TRBJ2-1	TRBD2	CSAGLLAGGGTFF	TGCAGTGCTGGATTACTAGCGGGAGGCGGCACGTTCTTC
14	TRBV4-1	many	TRBJ2-5	TRBD2	CASKPGLAGGEQYF	TGCGCCAGCAAACCGGGACTAGCGGGTGGGGAGCAGTACTTC
17	TRBV5-1	.	TRBJ2-3	TRBD2	CASSQTRLAGEGRYAYF	TGCGCCAGCAGCCAAACCCGACTAGCGGGAGAAGGCAGATACGCGTATTTT
15	TRBV15	.	TRBJ2-7	.	CATSTWKRNSYEQYF	TGTGCCACCAGCACGTGGAAGCGGAACTCCTACGAGCAGTACTTC